The present T cell receptor beta chain was sequenced within a study of blood T cell repertoires in COVID-19. Germline V gives CDR1 SGHDT, CDR2 YYEEEE. V dropped 0 bases and J dropped 0 bases, with 13 bases sitting between them. This CDR3 spans 16 amino acids. Produced via immunoSEQ multiplex PCR; TCRdb's table is partial and in-frame only. The data hold 240,000 or so clones, with approximately 86% observed a single time. Sequenced input: peripheral blood. This chain uses TRBV5-6 with TRBJ2-7; a possible D gene is TRBD1 (6 bases). The receptor comes from a young woman who had recovered from COVID-19. CDR3 nucleotide sequence: TGTGCCAGCAGCTTGGCGGGACATATGAGCTCCTACGAGCAGTACTTC. Protein product: CASSLAGHMSSYEQYF.